This T cell receptor (beta chain) was found in a study of cytomegalovirus exposure and HLA in healthy donors. In this sample, this clone turned up a few times. The V gene end was trimmed by 0 bases and the J gene end by 3 bases; junction bases not matched to a gene: 5. From germline, CDR1 is KGHSH and CDR2 LQKENI. CDR3 size: 17 residues. The study ran its PCR with 60 Vbeta and 13 Jbeta primers. This table comes from immunoSEQ multiplex PCR, and its TCRdb copy is limited to in-frame clones, with some not included. This table holds some 100,000 clones, approximately 70% found once. The sample comprised PBMCs. This chain links TRBV18 with TRBJ2-3, with TRBD2 matching 11 bases. The source of this sequence is a woman in her 70s in good health and CMV-seropositive. The CDR3 DNA reads TGTGCCAGCTCACCACCGGGACTAGCGGCGATGACAGATACGCAGTATTTT. Translation: CASSPPGLAAMTDTQYF.